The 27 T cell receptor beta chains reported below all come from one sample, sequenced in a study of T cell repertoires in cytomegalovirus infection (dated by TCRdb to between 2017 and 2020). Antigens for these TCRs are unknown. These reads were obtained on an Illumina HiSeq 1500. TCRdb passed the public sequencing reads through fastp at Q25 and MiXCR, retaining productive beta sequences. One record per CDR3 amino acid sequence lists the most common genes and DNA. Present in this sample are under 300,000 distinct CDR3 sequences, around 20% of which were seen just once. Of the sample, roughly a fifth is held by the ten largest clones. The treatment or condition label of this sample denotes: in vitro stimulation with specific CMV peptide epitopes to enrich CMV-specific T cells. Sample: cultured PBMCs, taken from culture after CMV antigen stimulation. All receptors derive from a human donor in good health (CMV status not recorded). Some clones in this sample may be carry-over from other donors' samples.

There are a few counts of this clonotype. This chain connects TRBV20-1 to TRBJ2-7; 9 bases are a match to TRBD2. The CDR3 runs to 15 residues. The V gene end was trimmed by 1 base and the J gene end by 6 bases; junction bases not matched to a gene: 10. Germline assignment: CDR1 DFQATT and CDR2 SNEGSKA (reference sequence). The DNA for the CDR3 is TGCAGTGCTAGAGCCCGCGGGAGGGCTTTGGGCGAGCAGTACTTC. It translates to CSARARGRALGEQYF.

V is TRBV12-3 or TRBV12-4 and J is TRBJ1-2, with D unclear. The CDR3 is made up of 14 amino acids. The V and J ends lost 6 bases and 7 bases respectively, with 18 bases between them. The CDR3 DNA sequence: TGTGCCAGCAGCCCCGGGATTAAAGCCTCTGGCTACACCTTC. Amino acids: CASSPGIKASGYTF.

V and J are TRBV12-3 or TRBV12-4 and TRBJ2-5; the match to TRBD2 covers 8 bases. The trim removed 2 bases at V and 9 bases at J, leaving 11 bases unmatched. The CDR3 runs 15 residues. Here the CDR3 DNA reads TGTGCCAGCAGTTTAAGGCGGAGCCGGCGGGGGGCCCAGTACTTC. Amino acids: CASSLRRSRRGAQYF.

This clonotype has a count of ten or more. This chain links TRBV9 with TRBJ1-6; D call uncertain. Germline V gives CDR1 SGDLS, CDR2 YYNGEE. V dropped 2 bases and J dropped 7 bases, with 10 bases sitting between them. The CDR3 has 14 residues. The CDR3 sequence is CASSVDVVNSPLHF. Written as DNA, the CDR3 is TGTGCCAGCAGCGTTGACGTCGTAAATTCACCCCTCCACTTT.

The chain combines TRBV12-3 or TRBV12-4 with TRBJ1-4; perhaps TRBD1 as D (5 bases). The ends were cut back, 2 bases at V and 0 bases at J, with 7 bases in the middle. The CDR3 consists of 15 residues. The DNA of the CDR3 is TGTGCCAGCAGTTTACAGGGCCCAACTAATGAAAAACTGTTTTTT. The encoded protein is CASSLQGPTNEKLFF.

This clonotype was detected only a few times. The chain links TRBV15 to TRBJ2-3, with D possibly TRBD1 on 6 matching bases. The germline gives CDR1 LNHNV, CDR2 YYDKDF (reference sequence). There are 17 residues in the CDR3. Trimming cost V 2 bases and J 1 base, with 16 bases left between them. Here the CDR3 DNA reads TGTGCCACCAGCAGATCCCCAAGGGGGATGGGCACAGATACGCAGTATTTT. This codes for CATSRSPRGMGTDTQYF.

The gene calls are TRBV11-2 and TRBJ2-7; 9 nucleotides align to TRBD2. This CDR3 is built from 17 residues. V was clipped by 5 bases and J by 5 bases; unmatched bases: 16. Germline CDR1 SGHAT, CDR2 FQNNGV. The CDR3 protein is CASSPRLGREGRDEQYF. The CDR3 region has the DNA TGTGCCAGCAGCCCCCGTTTGGGGCGGGAGGGCCGAGACGAGCAGTACTTC.

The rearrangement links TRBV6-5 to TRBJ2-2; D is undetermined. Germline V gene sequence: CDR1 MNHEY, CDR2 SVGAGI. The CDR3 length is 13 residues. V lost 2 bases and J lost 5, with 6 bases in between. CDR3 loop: CASSYRATGELFF. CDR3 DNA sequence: TGTGCCAGCAGTTACAGGGCTACCGGGGAGCTGTTTTTT.

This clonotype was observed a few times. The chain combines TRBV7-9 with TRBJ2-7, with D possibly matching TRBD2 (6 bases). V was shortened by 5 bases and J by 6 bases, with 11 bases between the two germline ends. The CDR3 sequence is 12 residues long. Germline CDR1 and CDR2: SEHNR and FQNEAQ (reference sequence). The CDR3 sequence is CASSQLAGEQYF. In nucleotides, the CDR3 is TGTGCCAGCAGCCAACTAGCAGGCGAGCAGTACTTC.

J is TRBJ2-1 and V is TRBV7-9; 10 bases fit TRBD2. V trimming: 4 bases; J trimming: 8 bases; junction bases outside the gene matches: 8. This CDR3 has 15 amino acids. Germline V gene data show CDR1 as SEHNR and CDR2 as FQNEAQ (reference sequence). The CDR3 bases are TGTGCCAGCAGCTGGGGGGCTAGCGGGAGTCATGAGCAGTTCTTC. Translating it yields CASSWGASGSHEQFF.

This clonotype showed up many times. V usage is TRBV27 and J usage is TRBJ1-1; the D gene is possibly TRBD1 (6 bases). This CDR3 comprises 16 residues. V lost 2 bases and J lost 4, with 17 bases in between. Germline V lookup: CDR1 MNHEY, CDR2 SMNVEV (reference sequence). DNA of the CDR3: TGTGCCAGCAGTTTACGACCAGGGGAGCGGTTCACTGAAGCTTTCTTT. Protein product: CASSLRPGERFTEAFF.

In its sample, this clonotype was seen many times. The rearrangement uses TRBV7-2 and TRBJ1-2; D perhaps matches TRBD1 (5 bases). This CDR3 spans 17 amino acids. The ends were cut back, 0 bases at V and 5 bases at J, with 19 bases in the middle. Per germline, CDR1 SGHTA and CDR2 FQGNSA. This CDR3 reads CASSLAGAGFAAYGYTF. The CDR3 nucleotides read TGTGCCAGCAGCTTAGCTGGTGCAGGGTTTGCCGCGTATGGCTACACCTTC.

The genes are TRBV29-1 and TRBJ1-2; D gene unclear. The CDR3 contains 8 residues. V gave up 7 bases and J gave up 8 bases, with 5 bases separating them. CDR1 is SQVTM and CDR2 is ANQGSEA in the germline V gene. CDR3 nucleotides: TGCAGCGCTGGAGGCTACACCTTC. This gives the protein CSAGGYTF.

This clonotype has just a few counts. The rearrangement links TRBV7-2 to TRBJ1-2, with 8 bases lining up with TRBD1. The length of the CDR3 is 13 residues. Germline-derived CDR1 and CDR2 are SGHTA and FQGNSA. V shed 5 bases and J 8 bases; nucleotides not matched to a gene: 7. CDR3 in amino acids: CASSPRQGLGYTF. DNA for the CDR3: TGTGCCAGCAGCCCACGACAGGGGTTGGGCTACACCTTC.

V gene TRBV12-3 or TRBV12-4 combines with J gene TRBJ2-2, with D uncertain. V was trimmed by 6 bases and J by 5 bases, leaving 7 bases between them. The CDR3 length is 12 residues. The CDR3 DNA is TGTGCCAGCAGCGCCACTACCGGGGAGCTGTTTTTT. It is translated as CASSATTGELFF.

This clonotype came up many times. The CDR3 spells CASSPRGAGASYNEQFF. In DNA form, the CDR3 reads TGTGCCAGCAGCCCGCGAGGGGCAGGGGCGTCCTACAATGAGCAGTTCTTC. The chain is built from TRBV11-2 and TRBJ2-1; the D gene is possibly TRBD1 (6 bases). The CDR3 extends over 17 amino acids. The germline V gene has CDR1 SGHAT and CDR2 FQNNGV. Trimming stripped 5 bases from V and 1 base from J, with 18 bases between.

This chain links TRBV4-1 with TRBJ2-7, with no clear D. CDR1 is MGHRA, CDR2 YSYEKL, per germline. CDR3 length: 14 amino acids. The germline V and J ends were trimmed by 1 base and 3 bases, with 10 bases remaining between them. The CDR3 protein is CASSQAGPDYEQYV. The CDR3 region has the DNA TGCGCCAGCAGCCAAGCCGGACCAGACTACGAGCAGTACGTC.

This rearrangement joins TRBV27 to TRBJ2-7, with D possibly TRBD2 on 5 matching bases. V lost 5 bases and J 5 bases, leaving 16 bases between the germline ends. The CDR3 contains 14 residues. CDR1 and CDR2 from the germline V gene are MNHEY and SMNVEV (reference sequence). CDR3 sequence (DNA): TGTGCCAGCAGTCCGATTAGCGTCGCCCACGAGCAGTACTTC. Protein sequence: CASSPISVAHEQYF.

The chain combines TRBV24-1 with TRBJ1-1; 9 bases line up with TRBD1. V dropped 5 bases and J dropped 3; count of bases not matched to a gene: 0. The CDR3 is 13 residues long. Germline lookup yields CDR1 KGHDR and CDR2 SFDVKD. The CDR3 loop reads CATSGTGDTEAFF. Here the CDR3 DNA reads TGTGCCACCAGTGGGACAGGGGACACTGAAGCTTTCTTT.

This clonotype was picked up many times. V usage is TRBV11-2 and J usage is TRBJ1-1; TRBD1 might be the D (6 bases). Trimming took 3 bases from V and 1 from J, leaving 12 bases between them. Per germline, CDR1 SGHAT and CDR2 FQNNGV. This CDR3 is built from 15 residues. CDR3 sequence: CASSFFGTPNTEAFF. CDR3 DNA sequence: TGTGCCAGCAGCTTCTTTGGGACACCGAACACTGAAGCTTTCTTT.

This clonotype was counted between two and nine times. The DNA of the CDR3 is TGTGCCACCAGTGACCCGGGACTAGCTGATTACAATGAGCAGTTCTTC. Its protein is CATSDPGLADYNEQFF. The V gene is TRBV24-1, the J gene TRBJ2-1; 9 positions agree with TRBD2. CDR3 length: 16 residues. The V gene's germline CDR1 is KGHDR and CDR2 SFDVKD. Trimming took 4 bases from V and 4 from J; bases not matched to a gene: 7.

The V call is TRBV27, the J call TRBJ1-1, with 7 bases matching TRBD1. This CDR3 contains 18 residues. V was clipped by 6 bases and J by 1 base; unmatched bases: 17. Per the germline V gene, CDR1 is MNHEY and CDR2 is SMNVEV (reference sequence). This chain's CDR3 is CASRPKGGTGVRNTEAFF. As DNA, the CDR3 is TGTGCCAGCAGACCCAAGGGGGGAACAGGGGTAAGGAACACTGAAGCTTTCTTT.

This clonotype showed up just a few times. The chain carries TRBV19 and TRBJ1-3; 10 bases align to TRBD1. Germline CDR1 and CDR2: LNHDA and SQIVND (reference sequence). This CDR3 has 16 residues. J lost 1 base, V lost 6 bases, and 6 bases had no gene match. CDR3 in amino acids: CASSPTGGWSGNTIYF. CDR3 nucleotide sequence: TGTGCCAGTAGCCCGACAGGGGGCTGGTCTGGAAACACCATATATTTT.

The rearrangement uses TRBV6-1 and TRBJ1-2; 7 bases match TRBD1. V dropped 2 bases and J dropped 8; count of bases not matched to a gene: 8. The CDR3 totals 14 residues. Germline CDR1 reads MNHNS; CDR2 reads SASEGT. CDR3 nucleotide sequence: TGTGCCAGCAGTGAACCGACGACAGGGCCCGGCTACACCTTC. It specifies CASSEPTTGPGYTF.

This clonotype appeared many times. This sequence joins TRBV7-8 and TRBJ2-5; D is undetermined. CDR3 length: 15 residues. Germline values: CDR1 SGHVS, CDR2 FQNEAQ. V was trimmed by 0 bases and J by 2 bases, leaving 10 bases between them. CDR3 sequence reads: CASSLAFSRQETQYF. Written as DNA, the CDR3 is TGTGCCAGCAGCTTAGCGTTTTCCCGACAAGAGACCCAGTACTTC. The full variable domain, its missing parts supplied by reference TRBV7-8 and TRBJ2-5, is GAGVSQSPRYKVAKRGQDVALRCDPISGHVSLFWYQQALGQGPEFLTYFQNEAQLDKSGLPSDRFFAERPEGSVSTLKIQRTQQEDSAVYLCASSLAFSRQETQYFGPGTRLLVL.

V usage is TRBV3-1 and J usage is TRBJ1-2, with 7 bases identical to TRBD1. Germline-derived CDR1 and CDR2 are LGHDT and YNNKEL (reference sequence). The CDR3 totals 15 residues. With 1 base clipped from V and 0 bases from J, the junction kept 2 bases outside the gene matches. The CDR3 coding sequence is TGTGCCAGCAGCCAAGGACAGGGTTCTAACTATGGCTACACCTTC. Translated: CASSQGQGSNYGYTF.

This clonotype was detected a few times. CDR3: CASSSSGTGYSNQPQHF. The CDR3 bases are TGTGCCAGCAGTTCATCCGGGACAGGTTATAGCAATCAGCCCCAGCATTTT. The J gene is TRBJ1-5, the V gene TRBV28; the match to TRBD1 covers 8 bases. The V segment lost 4 bases and the J segment 0 bases; nucleotides outside the gene matches: 8. CDR1 and CDR2 from the germline V gene are MDHEN and SYDVKM. This CDR3 region has 17 residues.